The rows below give T cell receptor beta chains drawn from one sample of a study of siplizumab effects on memory and regulatory T cells. Measured with immunoSEQ multiplex PCR; TCRdb has only the in-frame clones, and not every one. The sample comprises fewer than 120,000 clones, more than 90% of which are singletons, and 1% to 1.5% rests with the top ten. The specimen was CD4+ T cells sorted from blood. The source of these receptors is a human donor in good health. Both conserved end residues are part of each CDR3. A D gene is named only where the DNA matches it firmly. A clone size is listed for some rows: how often the clone was seen (once, few, many), or a class if it is expanded.

-	TRBV12-5	-	TRBJ2-3	TGTGCTAGTGGTTTGGGAGAACTTACTAGCACAGATACGCAGTATTTT	CASGLGELTSTDTQYF
-	TRBV2	TRBD1	TRBJ2-1	TGTGCCAGCAGTGGACAGGGGTACAATGAGCAGTTCTTC	CASSGQGYNEQFF
-	TRBV5-1	-	TRBJ2-3	TGCGCCAGCAGCTTGAATGGGAGGAGAACTGGCACAGATACGCAGTATTTT	CASSLNGRRTGTDTQYF
-	TRBV10-3	TRBD1	TRBJ1-1	TGTGCCAGCGGACAGGGGGACTTTATGAACACTGAAGCTTTCTTT	CASGQGDFMNTEAFF
few	TRBV7-9	-	TRBJ2-2	TGTGCCAGCAGCTTAGGGAGGACAGCGAACACCGGGGAGCTGTTTTTT	CASSLGRTANTGELFF
-	TRBV7-8	-	TRBJ1-5	TGTGCCAGCAGCCTGTTACCCAATCAGCCCCAGCATTTT	CASSLLPNQPQHF
-	TRBV19	TRBD1	TRBJ1-2	TGTGCCAGTAGACCTCCGGGACAGGGGGAATATGGCTACACCTTC	CASRPPGQGEYGYTF
-	TRBV15	-	TRBJ2-6	TGTGCCACCAGCAGAGATCGTCTAGCTGGGGCCAACGTCCTGACTTTC	CATSRDRLAGANVLTF
-	TRBV29-1	-	TRBJ1-1	TGCAGCGCCAGGGAATCCACTGAAGCTTTCTTT	CSARESTEAFF
once	TRBV19	-	TRBJ1-4	TGTGCCAGTAGTATCGGGGCAGCATCCACTAATGAAAAACTGTTTTTT	CASSIGAASTNEKLFF
-	TRBV25-1	-	TRBJ1-6	TGTGCCAGCAGGAAGAGGGCAGATAATTCACCCCTCCACTTT	CASRKRADNSPLHF
-	TRBV9	TRBD2	TRBJ2-3	TGTGCCAGCAGCGTAGCGGGGGGGCATAACACAGATACGCAGTATTTT	CASSVAGGHNTDTQYF
-	TRBV6-1	-	TRBJ1-1	TGTGCCAGCAGTGAAATAGAAGGTACTGAAGCTTTCTTT	CASSEIEGTEAFF
-	TRBV10-2	-	TRBJ2-7	TGCGCCAGCACTACACCTCCAACCTACGAGCAGTACTTC	CASTTPPTYEQYF
-	TRBV4-1	-	TRBJ1-2	TGCGCCAGCAGCCAAGGAAGGGGGGCCTATGGCTACACCTTC	CASSQGRGAYGYTF